This entry concerns a single T cell receptor (beta chain). Trimming took 4 bases from V and 7 from J, leaving 17 bases between them. The CDR3 has 16 amino acids. Germline values: CDR1 MNHNS, CDR2 SASEGT. Sequencing was performed with immunoSEQ multiplex PCR; in TCRdb, only in-frame clones are kept and a portion is missing. Here the sample spans about 150,000 clones, 65% to 90% being singletons. The data stem from a study of blood T cell repertoires in COVID-19. The source of this sequence is a man between 65 and 85 years old with acute or convalescent COVID-19. The chain uses TRBV6-1 and TRBJ1-6, with D hard to call. Sequenced: peripheral blood. The DNA for the CDR3 is TGTGCCAGCAGTGGATCTCAGGCGACGCTAAATTCACCCCTCCACTTT. Translated: CASSGSQATLNSPLHF.